The next 8 T cell receptor beta chains were all read from a single sample in a study of cytomegalovirus exposure and HLA in healthy donors. Primers: 60 Vbeta forward and 13 Jbeta reverse. The table came from immunoSEQ multiplex PCR; TCRdb's copy has only in-frame clones and leaves some out. The repertoire consists of some 150,000 clones, with roughly four fifths occurring once and the leading ten covering over 6%. The specimen sequenced was PBMCs. The receptor set was obtained from a man younger than 40 in good health and CMV-seronegative.

This chain joins TRBV29-1 and TRBJ1-1; D perhaps matches TRBD1 (5 bases). The germline V gene has CDR1 SQVTM and CDR2 ANQGSEA. The CDR3 length is 11 residues. The V end lost 6 bases, the J end lost 4 bases, and 9 bases lay between the germline ends. The CDR3 here is CSVTGGTEAFF. CDR3 DNA: TGCAGCGTAACGGGGGGCACTGAAGCTTTCTTT.

This chain links TRBV4-1 with TRBJ2-1; TRBD2 matches 9 bases. V lost 2 bases and J lost 4; bases outside the gene matches: 9. This CDR3 contains 17 residues. CDR1 is MGHRA and CDR2 is YSYEKL in the germline V gene. CDR3 DNA sequence: TGCGCCAGCAGCCAACCCTTCCTAGCGGGGAGATACAATGAGCAGTTCTTC. Translated, it gives CASSQPFLAGRYNEQFF.

This clone has only a few counts. V and J are TRBV10-1 and TRBJ2-7, with TRBD1 matching over 10 bases. CDR3 length: 15 residues. Germline CDR1 WNHNN, CDR2 SYGVQD (reference sequence). V trimming: 4 bases; J trimming: 3 bases; junction bases outside the gene matches: 6. The CDR3 DNA is TGCGCCAGCAGTGTAGTCGGGACAGGGGTCTACGAGCAGTACTTC. It translates to CASSVVGTGVYEQYF.

CDR3 sequence reads: CASGGGLAGGPAYNEQFF. In DNA form, the CDR3 reads TGCGCCAGCGGGGGGGGACTAGCGGGAGGGCCCGCCTACAATGAGCAGTTCTTC. V is TRBV5-1 and J is TRBJ2-1, with TRBD2 matching 16 bases. Germline V gives CDR1 SGHRS, CDR2 YFSETQ. J lost 2 bases, V lost 7 bases, and 9 bases had no gene match. CDR3 length: 18 residues.

V is TRBV5-1 and J is TRBJ1-2; unclear D gene. The CDR3 sequence is 14 residues long. Looked up from germline, CDR1 is SGHRS and CDR2 is YFSETQ. V lost 0 bases, J lost 5 bases, and 11 bases lay in between. The chain's CDR3 is CASSLASETYGYTF. Written as DNA, the CDR3 is TGCGCCAGCAGCTTGGCCTCCGAGACATATGGCTACACCTTC.

This clone was found a few times. The gene calls are TRBV28 and TRBJ1-3, with TRBD1 identical over 7 bases. This CDR3 region has 17 residues. V shed 2 bases, J shed 0 bases, and the junction held 7 bases outside the gene matches. Looked up from germline, CDR1 is MDHEN and CDR2 is SYDVKM. The CDR3, as DNA: TGTGCCAGCAGTTTACCAGGGGGGACAGTCTCTGGAAACACCATATATTTT. Protein: CASSLPGGTVSGNTIYF. Variable domain in full (rest from reference TRBV28 and TRBJ1-3): DVKVTQSSRYLVKRTGEKVFLECVQDMDHENMFWYRQDPGLGLRLIYFSYDVKMKEKGDIPEGYSVSREKKERFSLILESASTNQTSMYLCASSLPGGTVSGNTIYFGEGSWLTVV.

Concerning this clone itself: This CDR3 is also generated by other DNA sequences in the sample. The chain employs TRBV7-2 and TRBJ2-5; TRBD2 aligns across 14 bases. Germline V gene lookup returns CDR1 SGHTA and CDR2 FQGNSA. The J segment lost 5 bases and the V segment lost 5 bases, leaving 7 bases of the junction unmatched. This CDR3 comprises 16 residues. For the CDR3, the DNA is TGTGCCAGCAGCCCCAGACTAGCGGGGGGGCTCGAGACCCAGTACTTC. Protein sequence: CASSPRLAGGLETQYF. Full variable domain (rest looked up from reference TRBV7-2 and TRBJ2-5): GAGVSQSPSNKVTEKGKDVELRCDPISGHTALYWYRQSLGQGLEFLIYFQGNSAPDKSGLPSDRFSAERTGGSVSTLTIQRTQQEDSAVYLCASSPRLAGGLETQYFGPGTRLLVL.

For this clone: A read error may account for a junction end that differs from germline. V usage is TRBV7-9 and J usage is TRBJ1-2, with TRBD1 identical over 8 bases. The CDR3 contains 15 residues. Germline loops: CDR1 SEHNR, CDR2 FQNEAQ (reference sequence). The CDR3 sequence: CSSSFFLSGQAGYTF. The DNA for the CDR3 is TGTTCCAGCAGCTTTTTCCTCTCGGGACAGGCTGGCTACACCTTC. Based on the CDR3 plus reference TRBV7-9 and TRBJ1-2, the full variable domain is DTGVSQNPRHKITKRGQNVTFRCDPISEHNRLYWYRQTLGQGPEFLTYFQNEAQLEKSRLLSDRFSAERPKGSFSTLEIQRTEQGDSAMYLCSSSFFLSGQAGYTFGSGTRLTVV.